The rows below give T cell receptor beta chains drawn from one sample of a study of shared T cell receptors in the human thymus. The table came from immunoSEQ multiplex PCR; TCRdb's copy has only in-frame clones and leaves some out. The sample carries hundreds of thousands of clones, around 87% recorded once. The same sample was also studied in work on human thymus T cells.

What was sequenced was thymocytes. These receptors came from a boy under two years old with a congenital heart defect. Both conserved end residues are part of each CDR3. D genes are given only for firm matches. Clone sizes are given selectively: once, few, many, or a class where the clone is expanded.

CDR3aa: CASSVGEGTQYF; CDR3nt: TGTGCCAGCAGCGTAGGGGAGGGGACCCAGTACTTC; j_gene: TRBJ2-5; abundance: NA; d_gene: TRBD2; len: 12; v_gene: TRBV9
CDR3aa: CASSLEGQGRSEQYF; CDR3nt: TGTGCCAGCAGCTTAGAGGGTCAGGGTCGGAGCGAGCAGTACTTC; j_gene: TRBJ2-7; abundance: NA; d_gene: NA; len: 15; v_gene: TRBV13
CDR3aa: CASSWGGPSAPQHF; CDR3nt: TGTGCCAGCAGCTGGGGGGGACCTTCGGCGCCCCAGCATTTT; j_gene: TRBJ1-5; abundance: NA; d_gene: NA; len: 14; v_gene: TRBV7-2
CDR3aa: CASSTRQGADTIYF; CDR3nt: TGTGCCAGCAGCACCCGACAGGGGGCGGACACCATATATTTT; j_gene: TRBJ1-3; abundance: few; d_gene: TRBD1; len: 14; v_gene: TRBV7-9
CDR3aa: CASSLEGTSGRNTGELFF; CDR3nt: TGTGCCAGCAGCTTAGAGGGGACTAGCGGGAGAAACACCGGGGAGCTGTTTTTT; j_gene: TRBJ2-2; abundance: NA; d_gene: TRBD2; len: 18; v_gene: TRBV7-9
CDR3aa: CASSPPWAQGILGEQFF; CDR3nt: TGTGCCAGCTCACCACCGTGGGCGCAGGGGATTTTAGGTGAGCAGTTCTTC; j_gene: TRBJ2-1; abundance: NA; d_gene: NA; len: 17; v_gene: TRBV18
CDR3aa: CAISEEGSGYTF; CDR3nt: TGTGCCATCAGTGAGGAGGGCTCTGGCTACACCTTC; j_gene: TRBJ1-2; abundance: NA; d_gene: NA; len: 12; v_gene: TRBV10-3
CDR3aa: CASSFGRPDTQYF; CDR3nt: TGTGCCAGCAGCTTCGGGAGACCAGATACGCAGTATTTT; j_gene: TRBJ2-3; abundance: NA; d_gene: NA; len: 13; v_gene: TRBV7-6
CDR3aa: CASSLANRGGKDEQFF; CDR3nt: TGTGCCAGCAGCTTGGCCAACCGCGGGGGGAAGGATGAGCAGTTCTTC; j_gene: TRBJ2-1; abundance: NA; d_gene: TRBD2; len: 16; v_gene: TRBV5-6
CDR3aa: CASRDSRLYNSPLHF; CDR3nt: TGTGCCAGCAGGGACAGTCGCCTGTATAATTCACCCCTCCACTTT; j_gene: TRBJ1-6; abundance: NA; d_gene: NA; len: 15; v_gene: TRBV25-1
CDR3aa: CASSADRDYLGYEQYF; CDR3nt: TGTGCCAGCAGTGCTGATAGGGACTACCTCGGGTACGAGCAGTACTTC; j_gene: TRBJ2-7; abundance: NA; d_gene: TRBD2; len: 16; v_gene: TRBV2
CDR3aa: CASSLTAGYGYTF; CDR3nt: TGTGCCAGCAGCTTGACAGCAGGCTATGGCTACACCTTC; j_gene: TRBJ1-2; abundance: NA; d_gene: NA; len: 13; v_gene: TRBV28
CDR3aa: CASGTGGAEQYF; CDR3nt: TGTGCCAGCGGGACAGGGGGCGCCGAGCAGTACTTC; j_gene: TRBJ2-7; abundance: NA; d_gene: TRBD1; len: 12; v_gene: TRBV28
CDR3aa: CASSLYSDRDQETQYF; CDR3nt: TGTGCCAGCAGCTTGTATTCGGACAGGGACCAAGAGACCCAGTACTTC; j_gene: TRBJ2-5; abundance: NA; d_gene: TRBD1; len: 16; v_gene: TRBV5-8
CDR3aa: CACEWREGGNEQFF; CDR3nt: TGTGCCTGCGAATGGCGGGAGGGTGGAAATGAGCAGTTCTTC; j_gene: TRBJ2-1; abundance: NA; d_gene: TRBD2; len: 14; v_gene: TRBV30
CDR3aa: CASSPPSGWLITSTDTQYF; CDR3nt: TGTGCCAGCAGCCCCCCTAGCGGGTGGTTAATAACTAGCACAGATACGCAGTATTTT; j_gene: TRBJ2-3; abundance: NA; d_gene: TRBD2; len: 19; v_gene: TRBV28
CDR3aa: CASNAAQETQYF; CDR3nt: TGTGCCAGCAACGCGGCCCAAGAGACCCAGTACTTC; j_gene: TRBJ2-5; abundance: NA; d_gene: NA; len: 12; v_gene: TRBV2
CDR3aa: CASSSEVGGPTTDTQYF; CDR3nt: TGCGCCAGCAGCTCCGAGGTGGGGGGACCTACCACAGATACGCAGTATTTT; j_gene: TRBJ2-3; abundance: NA; d_gene: NA; len: 17; v_gene: TRBV5-1
CDR3aa: CASRLERELDYGYTF; CDR3nt: TGTGCCAGCAGATTGGAAAGGGAGCTCGACTATGGCTACACCTTC; j_gene: TRBJ1-2; abundance: NA; d_gene: NA; len: 15; v_gene: TRBV6-6
CDR3aa: CASSHNPREDYEQYF; CDR3nt: TGTGCCAGCAGCCACAACCCTAGGGAGGACTACGAGCAGTACTTC; j_gene: TRBJ2-7; abundance: NA; d_gene: NA; len: 15; v_gene: TRBV7-3
CDR3aa: CASSLLAGAHGETQYF; CDR3nt: TGTGCCAGCAGCTTGCTAGCGGGGGCCCACGGAGAGACCCAGTACTTC; j_gene: TRBJ2-5; abundance: NA; d_gene: TRBD2; len: 16; v_gene: TRBV7-2
CDR3aa: CASSPLRTGTFTNTGELFF; CDR3nt: TGTGCCAGCTCACCACTTAGGACAGGCACTTTTACGAACACCGGGGAGCTGTTTTTT; j_gene: TRBJ2-2; abundance: NA; d_gene: TRBD1; len: 19; v_gene: TRBV18
CDR3aa: CASSLASRGVWDYPSANTGELFF; CDR3nt: TGCGCCAGCAGCTTGGCCAGTAGAGGGGTGTGGGACTACCCCAGTGCGAACACCGGGGAGCTGTTTTTT; j_gene: TRBJ2-2; abundance: NA; d_gene: TRBD2; len: 23; v_gene: TRBV5-1
CDR3aa: CASSGETGLNTEAFF; CDR3nt: TGTGCCAGCAGTGGGGAAACAGGGCTAAACACTGAAGCTTTCTTT; j_gene: TRBJ1-1; abundance: NA; d_gene: NA; len: 15; v_gene: TRBV2